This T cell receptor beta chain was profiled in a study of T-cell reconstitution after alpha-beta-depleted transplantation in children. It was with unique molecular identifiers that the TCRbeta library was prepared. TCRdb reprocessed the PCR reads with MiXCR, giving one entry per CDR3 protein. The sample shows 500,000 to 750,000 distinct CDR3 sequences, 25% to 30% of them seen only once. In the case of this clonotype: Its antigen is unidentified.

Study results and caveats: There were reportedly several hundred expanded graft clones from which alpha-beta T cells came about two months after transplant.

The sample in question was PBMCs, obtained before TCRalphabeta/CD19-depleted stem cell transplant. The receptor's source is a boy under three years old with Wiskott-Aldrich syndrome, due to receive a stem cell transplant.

The CDR3 is CATSETGENTKQYF. The CDR3 nucleotides are TGTGCCACCAGTGAGACAGGGGAAAATACGAAACAGTACTTC. The chain is built from TRBV24-1 and TRBJ2-7, with 8 bases identical to TRBD1. Germline CDR1 KGHDR, CDR2 SFDVKD. After removal of 4 bases from V and 10 bases from J, the junction contained 11 bases not matched to a gene. CDR3 size: 14 residues.